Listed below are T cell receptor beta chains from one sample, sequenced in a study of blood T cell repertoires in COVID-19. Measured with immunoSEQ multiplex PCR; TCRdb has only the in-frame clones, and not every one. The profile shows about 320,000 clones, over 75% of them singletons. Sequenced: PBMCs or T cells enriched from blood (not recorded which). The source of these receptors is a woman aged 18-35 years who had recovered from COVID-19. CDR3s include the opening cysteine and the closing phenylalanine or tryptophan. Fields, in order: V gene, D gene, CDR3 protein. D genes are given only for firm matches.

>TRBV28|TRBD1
CASTPPSGQGNPYEQYF
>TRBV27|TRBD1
CASSSGQGDNQPQHF
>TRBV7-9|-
CASSSPDSYEQYF
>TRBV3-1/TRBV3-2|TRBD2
CASGDGTSGGEEQYF
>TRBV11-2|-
CASSLVLLAGTPNNEQFF
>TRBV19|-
CASSIAHSSYEQYF
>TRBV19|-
CASTPGSTGENYGYTF
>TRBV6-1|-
CASSKGQTAYYYGYTF
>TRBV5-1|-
CASSQDWTDTQYF
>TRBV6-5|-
CASSYVSPGEPQHF
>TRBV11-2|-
CASSLGAAYLSGYTF
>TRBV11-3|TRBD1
CASSLGGGAGSDTEAFF
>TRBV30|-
CAWSVGAGSNEKLFF
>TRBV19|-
CASSRDLASTDTQYF
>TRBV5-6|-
CASSLATLAKQYF
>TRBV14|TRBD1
CASSQQTGGDEQFF
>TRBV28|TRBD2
CASSSQGLAGEQFF
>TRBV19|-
CASSIGESLIYGYTF
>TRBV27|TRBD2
CASSSLAGLYEQYF
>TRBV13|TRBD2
CASSSGGLAGPKEKQFF
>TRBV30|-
CAWSDAGTGNTIYF
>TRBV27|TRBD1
CASRGTGINYGYTF
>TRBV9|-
CASSVRQTTDTQYF
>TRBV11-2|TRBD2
CASSPGLAGELRNIQYF
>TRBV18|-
CASSPPPRTSSDSGEQFF
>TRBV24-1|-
CATSSSGRPGNTIYF
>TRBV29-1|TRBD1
CSVGQGETQYF
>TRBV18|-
CASSPLGGPSNTEAFF
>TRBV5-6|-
CASSLALRGNTEAFF
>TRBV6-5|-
CASSYSIQETQYF
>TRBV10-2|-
CASSEERVETQYF
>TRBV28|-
CASSLSRGGYEQYF
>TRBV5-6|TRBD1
CASAVRGQGYATNEKLFF
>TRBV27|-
CASSLLGGGWKGYTF
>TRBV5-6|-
CASSLYIGVSTDTQYF
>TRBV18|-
CASQGSENTGELFF
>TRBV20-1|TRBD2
CSASEAGVSTDTQYF
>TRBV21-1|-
CAILQGRGFGYTF
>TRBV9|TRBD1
CASSVLGTGVDGGNTIYF
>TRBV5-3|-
CARSLGLDSRMGYNEQFF
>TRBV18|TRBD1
CASSPRQGDEQYF
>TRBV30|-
CAWSVPGFHTEAFF